Reported below is one T cell receptor (beta chain). Measured with immunoSEQ multiplex PCR; TCRdb has only the in-frame clones, and not every one. The sample has some 350,000 clones; roughly 90% are singletons. Patients from Seattle were sampled longitudinally, starting during active infection. The data are from a study of blood T cell repertoires in COVID-19. As for the study in general: Sources were T cells, B-cell-depleted T cells, or PBMCs; the material itself was cDNA or gDNA.

Per the germline V gene, CDR1 is MNHEY and CDR2 is SVGAGI. The CDR3 has 15 amino acids. Germline trimming cut 7 bases from V and 0 bases from J; bases unmatched to any gene: 8. Sequenced material: peripheral blood. V gene TRBV6-5 combines with J gene TRBJ1-2, with 7 nucleotides matching TRBD1. The receptor was isolated from a woman in her 70s with COVID-19, enrolled during active disease. DNA for the CDR3: TGTGCCAGCATCCCGAGGGGACAGTCTAACTATGGCTACACCTTC. It is translated as CASIPRGQSNYGYTF.